This T cell receptor (beta chain) was retrieved from a study of blood T cell repertoires in COVID-19 (dated by TCRdb to the early 2020s). With respect to the entire study: Samples covering the acute and convalescent phases of COVID-19 were provided by collaborators in the United States, Italy and Spain. The material from the prospective study consisted of cDNA or gDNA derived from T cells, B-cell-depleted T cells, or PBMCs. The dataset comprised deeply sampled blood TCRbeta repertoires from subjects exposed to, actively infected with, or recovered from COVID-19. The repertoires were released in a freely available public database meant as a resource for research on the immune response to SARS-CoV-2. Samples came from the ongoing ImmuneRACE study (first 160 participants) plus 1,254 subjects from 6 global collaborators. The sample metadata nearly always contained a de-identified subject ID, COVID-19 status, age in years and sex. HLA class I and class II types, where available, came from metadata supplied by the sample provider rather than from assay-based typing. Results and caveats for the whole study, not just this receptor: The amount of clinical and demographic metadata varied by source and participant and was provided uncurated.

As encoded in the germline V gene (reference sequence), CDR1 is SEHNR while CDR2 is FQNEAQ. Including cysteine and phenylalanine, the CDR3 has 15 amino acids. The sequence is cut down to CDR3 DNA, 45 bases in frame from base 1. The trim is 4 bases for V and 7 bases for J, with a gap of 19 bases between the germline ends. Regarding this clone: Its binding antigen is unknown. No base quality information exists; no much larger clone differs at one position.

Collaborating institutions collected whole blood in K2EDTA tubes following their own protocols. Collaborator samples were shipped for TCRbeta analysis as frozen whole blood, isolated PBMCs, or DNA extracted from either sample type. TCRbeta CDR3 regions were amplified from genomic DNA using the immunoSEQ Assay, a bias-controlled multiplex PCR. In the paper's pipeline: The number of nucleated cells in each sample was estimated from the amplification of reference gene primers within the assay. To quantify the absolute abundance of each unique TCRbeta CDR3 rearrangement, sequence reads were collapsed and filtered. For each sample, productive Simpson clonality was calculated as the square root of Simpson's diversity index over productive rearrangements. In its TCRdb copy, this immuneACCESS table keeps in-frame sequences only and misses some clones. Where compared with another copy, unresolved V genes explain less than half of these, and the others have no known cause. The DNA was the basis for D and trimming; V, J and clone size are from that table. The sample includes some 240,000 clones, with more than 75% observed a single time. The ten largest clonotypes hold roughly 13% of the sample.

The sequenced sample consisted of peripheral blood. The sequence came from a human donor in a cohort sampled during active COVID-19. The rearranged segments are TRBV7-9 and TRBJ1-2; TRBD1 is a possible D gene, resting on 6 matching bases. The CDR3 region has the sequence CASSSTSTGRGGYTF. The sequence in DNA is TGTGCCAGCAGCTCCACCTCGACAGGCCGAGGTGGCTACACCTTC.